This T cell receptor (beta chain) is drawn from a study of CD8+ T cells in alopecia areata. Germline V lookup: CDR1 SGHTA, CDR2 FQGNSA. The CDR3 contains 13 residues. The V gene end was trimmed by 4 bases and the J gene end by 8 bases; junction bases not matched to a gene: 5. Note on this clone: What it binds is unknown.

A FACSAria was used to sort CD4+ and CD8+ T cells. These cells came from PBMCs. Study-wide points: Scalp specimens additionally yield sequences from normal skin's resident alphabeta T cells. Lesional scalp, notably in alopecia totalis/universalis, had clonality above that of normal scalp.

Following extraction, RNA underwent reverse transcription to cDNA, which served as the sequencing template. Data came from immunoSEQ multiplex PCR; TCRdb stores just in-frame clones and leaves some out. The sample contains 55,000 to 65,000 clones, roughly two fifths of which appear only once. This TCR was recovered from a human donor with alopecia areata. Material for sequencing was NKG2D-low CD8+ T cells sorted from blood. The chain joins TRBV7-2 to TRBJ2-1; 7 bases match TRBD2. The CDR3 loop reads CASSSPRGDEQFF. The CDR3 DNA reads as TGTGCCAGCAGCTCCCCTCGGGGGGATGAGCAGTTCTTC.